A selection of T cell receptor beta chains follows, all from one sample in a study of blood T cell repertoires in COVID-19. Data came from immunoSEQ multiplex PCR; TCRdb stores just in-frame clones and leaves some out. The sample lists a few hundred thousand clones; 65% to 85% were seen once. Material: PBMCs or T cells enriched from blood (not recorded which). These receptors were obtained from a man aged 50 to 59 who had recovered from COVID-19. Each CDR3 is given without its conserved first and last residue. Clone size is stated in some rows and not others, as once, few, many or a class when expanded.

v_call,clone_size,cdr3_aa
TRBV4-1,.,ASSQEGQANQPQH
TRBV5-1,.,ASTQQLGGGEQF
TRBV5-6,.,ASSFFGGHEQY
TRBV14,few,ASSPVTGSYGYT
TRBV3-1/TRBV3-2,.,ASSPPGVAGNTIY
TRBV6-5,.,ATLYLDYGYT
TRBV7-6,.,ASSLGVATGSTGELF
TRBV7-8,.,ASSIVPDEQY
TRBV9,.,ASSGDSHNEKLF
TRBV5-1,.,ASSLYGQMNTEAF
TRBV5-3,many,PNRGGREGEQY
TRBV5-1,.,ASSLSDSLTEAF
TRBV27,.,ASSSPGLAGTGELF
TRBV15,few,ATSRASLRPTGELF
TRBV19,.,ASSEKRGQPQH
TRBV7-3,.,ASSRTGRGDTGELF
TRBV4-3,.,ASSQGSGTGDAGELF
TRBV6-2/TRBV6-3,.,ASSYSRGSNTDTQY
TRBV27,.,ASSLLAGGTETQY
TRBV5-6,.,ASSLYRQTSYNSPLH
TRBV25-1,once,ASSVGTGVSPLH
TRBV6-2/TRBV6-3,.,ASSYTTSGTQEQF
TRBV29-1,once,SVAGVQGPSYEQY